The 19 T cell receptor beta chains listed next were all sequenced from one sample in a study of T cells in Graves' hyperthyroidism and ophthalmopathy. Amplified regions were TCR beta CDR3 sequences from RNA transcripts. The HTBI primer set was used in a first-round RT-PCR of the TCR CDR3. TCRdb ran MiXCR on the multiplex PCR reads and lists one entry per CDR3 protein. Altogether 300,000 to 400,000 distinct CDR3 sequences are present, approximately 15% being singletons, with the ten largest covering about 10%. The sequenced sample was blood. Receptor source: a woman aged 60-75 years with Graves' hyperthyroidism.

DNA of the CDR3: TGCGCCAGCAGAGCTCGGGCTAGCGGGAGACCGAACACCGGGGAGCTGTTTTTT. Translated: CASRARASGRPNTGELFF. The chain couples TRBV5-1 to TRBJ2-2, with 10 bases matching TRBD2. This CDR3 is built from 18 residues. Germline CDR1 is SGHRS and CDR2 is YFSETQ. V was pared by 5 bases and J by 0 bases, with 10 bases of the junction left unmatched.

This clonotype has at least ten counts. The CDR3 nucleotides read TGTGCCAGCAGCTTAGGGATAGGCCACGTTGAGACCCAGTACTTC. This sequence encodes CASSLGIGHVETQYF. V is TRBV11-2 and J is TRBJ2-5, with D hard to call. This CDR3 has 15 amino acids. Per the germline V gene, CDR1 is SGHAT and CDR2 is FQNNGV. V was pared by 1 base and J by 5 bases, with 14 bases between.

This clonotype was seen ten or more times. J is TRBJ2-1 and V is TRBV5-1, with 10 bases identical to TRBD2. V was pared by 3 bases and J by 5 bases, with 2 bases of the junction left unmatched. The CDR3 sequence is 14 residues long. CDR1 is SGHRS, CDR2 YFSETQ, per germline. The CDR3 protein is CASSSGLADNEQFF. CDR3 DNA sequence: TGCGCCAGCAGCTCCGGACTAGCGGACAATGAGCAGTTCTTC.

This clonotype came up many times. The chain has TRBV11-2 and TRBJ2-7; 8 bases align to TRBD1. From germline, CDR1 is SGHAT and CDR2 FQNNGV. V shed 1 base and J 2 bases; nucleotides not matched to a gene: 7. The CDR3 runs to 16 residues. CDR3 loop: CASSLGSQGVTYEQYF. Written as DNA, the CDR3 is TGTGCCAGCAGCTTAGGTTCACAGGGGGTCACCTACGAGCAGTACTTC. Supplemented by reference TRBV11-2 and TRBJ2-7, the full variable domain reads EAGVAQSPRYKIIEKRQSVAFWCNPISGHATLYWYQQILGQGPKLLIQFQNNGVVDDSQLPKDRFSAERLKGVDSTLKIQPAKLEDSAVYLCASSLGSQGVTYEQYFGPGTRLTVT.

In this sample, this clonotype turned up many times. The V gene is TRBV6-1, the J gene TRBJ2-1, with D possibly TRBD1 on 5 matching bases. The V gene's germline CDR1 is MNHNS and CDR2 SASEGT. There are 16 residues in the CDR3. V was pared by 3 bases and J by 4 bases, with 16 bases between. The CDR3 is CASSDGRRVEYNEQFF. CDR3 in DNA: TGTGCCAGCAGTGATGGTCGCAGGGTAGAGTACAATGAGCAGTTCTTC.

This clonotype was detected a few times. The rearrangement links TRBV3-1 to TRBJ2-7; D is ambiguous. The CDR3 has 13 amino acids. The V end lost 0 bases, the J end lost 2 bases, and 5 bases lay between the germline ends. CDR1 and CDR2 from the germline V gene are LGHDT and YNNKEL (reference sequence). The CDR3 region has the DNA TGTGCCAGCAGCCAAGATACAGCCTACGAGCAGTACTTC. This sequence encodes CASSQDTAYEQYF.

J is TRBJ2-3 and V is TRBV10-3, with 13 nucleotides matching TRBD2. This CDR3 contains 16 residues. Trimming cost V 6 bases and J 2 bases; bases outside gene matches: 5. Per the germline V gene, CDR1 is ENHRY and CDR2 is SYGVKD. The CDR3 loop reads CAIRPGTSGNTDTQYF. The CDR3 coding sequence is TGTGCCATCAGGCCCGGGACTAGCGGGAACACAGATACGCAGTATTTT.

The chain combines TRBV14 with TRBJ2-7; D uncertain. The CDR3 is made up of 13 amino acids. Germline CDR1 is SGHDN and CDR2 is FVKESK. Trimming took off 1 base at V and 6 bases at J, with 10 bases between the two ends. DNA of the CDR3: TGTGCCAGCAGCCAAGTGTCCGGAATCGAGCAGTACTTC. It translates to CASSQVSGIEQYF.

CDR3 sequence reads: CASRTSGSEQETQYF. The CDR3 DNA reads as TGTGCCAGCCGGACTAGCGGGAGTGAACAAGAGACCCAGTACTTC. J is TRBJ2-5 and V is TRBV11-2; 13 bases agree with TRBD2. The CDR3 totals 15 residues. Trimming at V came to 8 bases and at J to 2 bases, leaving 5 bases not matched to a gene. Germline V gives CDR1 SGHAT, CDR2 FQNNGV. The variable domain in full, with the rest retrieved from reference TRBV11-2 and TRBJ2-5, is EAGVAQSPRYKIIEKRQSVAFWCNPISGHATLYWYQQILGQGPKLLIQFQNNGVVDDSQLPKDRFSAERLKGVDSTLKIQPAKLEDSAVYLCASRTSGSEQETQYFGPGTRLLVL.

V gene TRBV30 combines with J gene TRBJ2-5, with 7 nucleotides matching TRBD2. Germline loops: CDR1 GTSNPN, CDR2 SVGIG (reference sequence). After removal of 5 bases from V and 5 bases from J, the junction contained 8 bases not matched to a gene. The CDR3 runs to 13 residues. The CDR3 region has the DNA TGTGCCTGGTGCCAAGCGGGGCCGGAGACCCAGTACTTC. This translates into CAWCQAGPETQYF.

This clonotype came up many times. The rearrangement links TRBV2 to TRBJ2-1, with 9 positions matching TRBD1. Germline V CDR1 and CDR2: SNHLY, FYNNEI. The CDR3 length is 16 residues. The V segment lost 4 bases and the J segment 2 bases; nucleotides outside the gene matches: 6. CDR3 coding DNA: TGTGCCAGCAGTGGGCCGGGACAGGGAACCTACAATGAGCAGTTCTTC. It yields the protein CASSGPGQGTYNEQFF.

This clonotype has ten or more counts. This rearrangement joins TRBV20-1 to TRBJ2-1; 8 nucleotides agree with TRBD2. V gave up 3 bases and J gave up 5 bases; unmatched junction bases: 9. The CDR3 has 15 amino acids. The germline V gene encodes CDR1 DFQATT and CDR2 SNEGSKA (reference sequence). In DNA, the CDR3 is TGCAGTGCTAGGGGGCGGGAGGAGGTCCACAATGAGCAGTTCTTC. Protein: CSARGREEVHNEQFF.

V usage is TRBV5-6 and J usage is TRBJ2-1, with 8 positions matching TRBD1. With 5 bases clipped from V and 7 bases from J, the junction kept 5 bases outside the gene matches. Germline-derived CDR1 and CDR2 are SGHDT and YYEEEE. The CDR3 length is 13 residues. DNA of the CDR3: TGTGCCAGCAGACATACAGGGGGGAATGAGCAGTTCTTC. Translated, it gives CASRHTGGNEQFF.

This clonotype showed up many times. The V and J genes are TRBV5-5 and TRBJ1-1; D remains unclear. The germline CDR1 and CDR2 sequences are SGHKS and YYEKEE (reference sequence). The CDR3 loop spans 14 amino acids. Trimming shortened V by 0 bases and J by 3 bases, and 9 bases separated the two germline ends. The CDR3 nucleotides read TGTGCCAGCAGCTTGGATTTGCGGGACACTGAAGCTTTCTTT. Protein product: CASSLDLRDTEAFF.

The sample holds many counts of this clonotype. This rearrangement joins TRBV3-1 to TRBJ2-7, with D perhaps matching TRBD2 (5 bases). Between the trimmed V and J ends, which lost 3 bases and 6 bases, there was a span of 9 bases. The CDR3 is made up of 12 amino acids. Germline V gene lookup returns CDR1 LGHDT and CDR2 YNNKEL (reference sequence). In DNA form, the CDR3 reads TGTGCCAGCAGCCACCTACTAGGCGAGCAGTACTTC. This gives the protein CASSHLLGEQYF.

This clonotype was seen many times. The chain recombines TRBV11-2 with TRBJ2-1, with a weak D call TRBD2 (6 bases). The CDR3 contains 12 residues. Germline CDR1 SGHAT, CDR2 FQNNGV. V was shortened by 8 bases and J by 2 bases, with 7 bases between the two germline ends. CDR3 DNA: TGTGCCAGCGGAGGGACCTACAATGAGCAGTTCTTC. Its translation: CASGGTYNEQFF.

This clonotype occurred a few times. The chain uses TRBV10-3 and TRBJ2-7; 9 bases are shared with TRBD1. J was trimmed by 0 bases and V by 6 bases; bases with no gene match: 9. The germline V gene encodes CDR1 ENHRY and CDR2 SYGVKD. This CDR3 contains 16 residues. In DNA, the CDR3 is TGTGCCATCAGGAAGACCGGACAGGGGACCTCCTACGAGCAGTACTTC. Translated, it gives CAIRKTGQGTSYEQYF.

In its sample, this clonotype was seen a few times. The chain couples TRBV10-3 to TRBJ2-7, with 7 bases identical to TRBD1. Germline CDR1 is ENHRY and CDR2 is SYGVKD. V dropped 8 bases and J dropped 3; count of bases not matched to a gene: 10. The CDR3 spans 14 residues. The CDR3 here is CAIGRRDSGYEQYF. As DNA, the CDR3 is TGTGCCATCGGGCGCCGGGACAGTGGCTACGAGCAGTACTTC.

This clonotype has ten or more counts. This chain uses TRBV7-9 with TRBJ1-2; 9 positions agree with TRBD1. The V gene's germline CDR1 is SEHNR and CDR2 FQNEAQ (reference sequence). J lost 5 bases, V lost 7 bases, and 8 bases had no gene match. This CDR3 region has 14 residues. This chain's CDR3 is CASNPRTGDYGYTF. As DNA, the CDR3 is TGTGCCAGCAACCCCCGGACAGGGGATTATGGCTACACCTTC.